What follows describes a single TCR beta chain. The sample originates from a study of T cell changes during pregnancy in multiple sclerosis. TCRdb's copy holds only in-frame clones and misses some; the assay was immunoSEQ multiplex PCR. Of tens of thousands of clones in the sample, roughly 94% were seen once. The clonotype comes from a female donor with multiple sclerosis, enrolled in a pregnancy study. The sample consisted of CD4+ T cells from peripheral blood mononuclear cells, taken in the second trimester of pregnancy.

The CDR3 bases are TGTGCCAGCAGTTCCCTAGGACAGGCCGATTCACCCCTCCACTTT. It translates to CASSSLGQADSPLHF. The chain uses TRBV28 and TRBJ1-6; 7 nucleotides line up with TRBD1. V lost 4 bases to trimming and J lost 8 bases; unmatched junction nucleotides: 8. Germline V gene data show CDR1 as MDHEN and CDR2 as SYDVKM. The CDR3 is 15 amino acids. Supplemented by reference TRBV28 and TRBJ1-6, the full variable domain reads DVKVTQSSRYLVKRTGEKVFLECVQDMDHENMFWYRQDPGLGLRLIYFSYDVKMKEKGDIPEGYSVSREKKERFSLILESASTNQTSMYLCASSSLGQADSPLHFGNGTRLTVT.